The T cell receptor (beta chain) described here comes from a study of cytomegalovirus exposure and HLA in healthy donors. V shed 0 bases and J 5 bases; nucleotides not matched to a gene: 3. CDR1 is SGHRS and CDR2 is YFSETQ in the germline V gene. The CDR3 has 15 amino acids. Sequencing was performed with immunoSEQ multiplex PCR; in TCRdb, only in-frame clones are kept and a portion is missing. The sample has 95,000 to 150,000 clones; 89% are singletons. Concerning this clone: Its antigen remains unknown.

Study-wide points: Usually a TCR sequence was rare, but some public TCRs were found in many donors.

The sequence derives from a woman aged 18-29 years in good health and CMV-seronegative. V is TRBV5-1 and J is TRBJ2-7, with 12 bases identical to TRBD2. Material for sequencing was PBMCs. CDR3 bases: TGCGCCAGCAGCTTGGGTACTAGCGGGAGGCACGAGCAGTACTTC. Amino acids: CASSLGTSGRHEQYF.